Many counts were recorded for the clone carrying this TCR beta chain. Antigen specificity is unknown. The source of the sample is a study of T cells after yellow fever vaccination. Notes on the study in general: Abundant clonotypes from the bulk population could get into FACS-sorted repertoires as contaminants. A minor fraction of clonotypes spanned both CD4 and CD8 compartments.

Template switching with 5'RACE generated the TCR cDNA and added a universal primer site and UMIs. Via MiXCR, TCRdb re-called the 5' RACE reads, giving one row per CDR3 protein. The table records 95,000 to 150,000 distinct CDR3 sequences, more than 6% of them present only once. V lost 7 bases and J lost 0, with 16 bases in between. There are 17 residues in the CDR3. Germline CDR1 is ENHRY and CDR2 is SYGVKD. The source material was CD4+ T cells sorted from PBMCs, sampled less than 11 days after the first yellow fever vaccination. The TCR originated in a man between 18 and 29 years old who received the YFV17D yellow fever vaccine. The rearrangement uses TRBV10-3 and TRBJ2-6, with D uncertain. CDR3 in amino acids: CAITSGSDFSGANVLTF. CDR3 nucleotide sequence: TGTGCCATCACGTCTGGCTCCGACTTCTCTGGGGCCAACGTCCTGACTTTC.